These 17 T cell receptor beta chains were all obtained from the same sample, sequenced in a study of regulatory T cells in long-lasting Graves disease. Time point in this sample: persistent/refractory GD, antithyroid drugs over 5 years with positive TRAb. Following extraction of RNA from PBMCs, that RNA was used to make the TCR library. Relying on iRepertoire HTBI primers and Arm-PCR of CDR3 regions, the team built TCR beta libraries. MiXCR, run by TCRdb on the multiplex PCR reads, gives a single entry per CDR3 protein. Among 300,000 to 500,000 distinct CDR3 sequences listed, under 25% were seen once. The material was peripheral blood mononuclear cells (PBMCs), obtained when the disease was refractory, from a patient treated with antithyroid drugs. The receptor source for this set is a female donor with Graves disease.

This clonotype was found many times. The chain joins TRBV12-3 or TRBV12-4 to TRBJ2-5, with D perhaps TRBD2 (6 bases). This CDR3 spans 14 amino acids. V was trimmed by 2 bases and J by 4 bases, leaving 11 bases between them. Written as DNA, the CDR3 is TGTGCCAGCAGTTTATATGGGGGAGGAGAGACCCAGTACTTC. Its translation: CASSLYGGGETQYF.

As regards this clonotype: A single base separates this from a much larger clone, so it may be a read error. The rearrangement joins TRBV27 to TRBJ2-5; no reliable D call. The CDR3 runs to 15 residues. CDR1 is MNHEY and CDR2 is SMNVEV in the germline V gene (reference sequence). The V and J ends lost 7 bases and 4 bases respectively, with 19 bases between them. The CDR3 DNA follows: TGTGCCAGCAAGGGCGGCTGGAGAGATTCAGAGACCCAGTACTTC. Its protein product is CASKGGWRDSETQYF.

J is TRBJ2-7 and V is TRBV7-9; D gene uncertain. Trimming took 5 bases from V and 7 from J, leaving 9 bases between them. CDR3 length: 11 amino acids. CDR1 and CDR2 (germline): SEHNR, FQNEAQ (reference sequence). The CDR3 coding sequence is TGTGCCAGCAGCCGCTACGAGGAGCAGTACTTC. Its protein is CASSRYEEQYF.

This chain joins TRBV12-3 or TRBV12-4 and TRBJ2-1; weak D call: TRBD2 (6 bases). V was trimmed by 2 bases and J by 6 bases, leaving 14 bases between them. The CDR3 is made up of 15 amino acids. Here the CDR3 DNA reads TGTGCCAGCAGTTTAACCCTCGGACTACCCAATGAGCAGTTCTTC. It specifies CASSLTLGLPNEQFF.

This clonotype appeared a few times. This chain's CDR3 is CASSFGSGTSVTYEQYF. The CDR3 DNA sequence: TGTGCCAGCAGCTTCGGATCCGGGACTAGCGTTACCTACGAGCAGTACTTC. This chain joins TRBV7-8 and TRBJ2-7; 10 positions agree with TRBD2. V gave up 3 bases and J gave up 2 bases; unmatched junction bases: 10. This CDR3 has 17 amino acids. In germline, CDR1 is SGHVS, CDR2 FQNEAQ. The full variable domain, its missing parts supplied by reference TRBV7-8 and TRBJ2-7, is GAGVSQSPRYKVAKRGQDVALRCDPISGHVSLFWYQQALGQGPEFLTYFQNEAQLDKSGLPSDRFFAERPEGSVSTLKIQRTQQEDSAVYLCASSFGSGTSVTYEQYFGPGTRLTVT.

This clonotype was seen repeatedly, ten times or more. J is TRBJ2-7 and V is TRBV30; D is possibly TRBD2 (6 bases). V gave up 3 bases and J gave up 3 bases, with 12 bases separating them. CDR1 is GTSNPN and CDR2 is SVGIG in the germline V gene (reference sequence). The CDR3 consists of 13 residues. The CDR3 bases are TGTGCCTGGAGGCAGGACTACGACTACGAGCAGTACTTC. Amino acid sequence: CAWRQDYDYEQYF.

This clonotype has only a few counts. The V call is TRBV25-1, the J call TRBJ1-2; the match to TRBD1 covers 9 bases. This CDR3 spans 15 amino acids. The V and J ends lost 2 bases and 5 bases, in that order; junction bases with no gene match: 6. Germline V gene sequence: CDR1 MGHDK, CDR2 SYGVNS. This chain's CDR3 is CASSEGTGHSYGYTF. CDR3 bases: TGTGCCAGCAGTGAAGGGACAGGGCATAGTTATGGCTACACCTTC.

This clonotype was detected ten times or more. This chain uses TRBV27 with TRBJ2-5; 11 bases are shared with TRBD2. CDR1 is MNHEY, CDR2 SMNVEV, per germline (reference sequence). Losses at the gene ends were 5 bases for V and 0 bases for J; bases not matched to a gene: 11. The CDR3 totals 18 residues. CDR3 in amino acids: CASSPLLAGGDYQETQYF. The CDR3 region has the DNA TGTGCCAGCAGTCCCCTGTTAGCGGGAGGGGATTACCAAGAGACCCAGTACTTC.

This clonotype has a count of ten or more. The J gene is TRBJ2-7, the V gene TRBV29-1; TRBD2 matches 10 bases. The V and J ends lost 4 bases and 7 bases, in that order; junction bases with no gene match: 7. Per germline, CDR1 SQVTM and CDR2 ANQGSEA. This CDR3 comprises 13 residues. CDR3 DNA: TGCAGCGTTGCGGCTAGCGGGAGTCTTGAGCAGTACTTC. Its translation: CSVAASGSLEQYF.

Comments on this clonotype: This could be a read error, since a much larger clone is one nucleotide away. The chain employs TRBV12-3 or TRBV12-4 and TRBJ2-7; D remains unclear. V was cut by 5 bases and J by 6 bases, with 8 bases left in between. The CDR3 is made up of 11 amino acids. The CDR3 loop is CASSDGCEQYF. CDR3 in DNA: TGTGCCAGCAGTGACGGCTGCGAGCAGTACTTC.

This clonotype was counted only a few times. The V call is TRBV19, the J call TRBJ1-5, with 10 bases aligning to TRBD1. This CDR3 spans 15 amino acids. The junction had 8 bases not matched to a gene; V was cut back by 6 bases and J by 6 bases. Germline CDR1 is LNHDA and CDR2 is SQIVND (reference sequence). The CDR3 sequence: CASSPTGQGLQPQHF. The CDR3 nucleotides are TGTGCCAGTAGCCCAACGGGACAGGGGCTTCAGCCCCAGCATTTT.

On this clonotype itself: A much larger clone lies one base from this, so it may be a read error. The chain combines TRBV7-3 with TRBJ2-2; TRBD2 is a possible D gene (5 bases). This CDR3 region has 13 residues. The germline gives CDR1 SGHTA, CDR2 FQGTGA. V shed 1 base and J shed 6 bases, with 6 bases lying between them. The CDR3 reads CASSLRRSGELFF. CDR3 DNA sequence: TGTGCCAGCAGCTTAAGGAGGTCCGGGGAGCTGTTTTTT.

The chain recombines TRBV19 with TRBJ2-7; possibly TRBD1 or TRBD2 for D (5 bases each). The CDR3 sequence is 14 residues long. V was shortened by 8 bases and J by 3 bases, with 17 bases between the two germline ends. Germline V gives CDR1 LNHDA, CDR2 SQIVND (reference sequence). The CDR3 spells CASRPYGGVYEQYF. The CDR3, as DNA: TGTGCCAGTCGTCCTTATGGGGGAGTCTACGAGCAGTACTTC. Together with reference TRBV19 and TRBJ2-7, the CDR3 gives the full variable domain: DGGITQSPKYLFRKEGQNVTLSCEQNLNHDAMYWYRQDPGQGLRLIYYSQIVNDFQKGDIAEGYSVSREKKESFPLTVTSAQKNPTAFYLCASRPYGGVYEQYFGPGTRLTVT.

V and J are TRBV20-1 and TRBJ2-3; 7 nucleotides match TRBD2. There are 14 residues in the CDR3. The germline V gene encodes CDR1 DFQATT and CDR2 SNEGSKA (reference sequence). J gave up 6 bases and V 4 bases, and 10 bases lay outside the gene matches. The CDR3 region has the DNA TGCAGTGCTATTGGCCTACTAGCGCGGGATACGCAGTATTTT. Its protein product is CSAIGLLARDTQYF.

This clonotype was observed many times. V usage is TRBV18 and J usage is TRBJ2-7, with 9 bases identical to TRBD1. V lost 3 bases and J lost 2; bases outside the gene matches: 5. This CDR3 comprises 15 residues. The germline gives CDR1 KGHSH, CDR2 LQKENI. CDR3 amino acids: CASSPGQGAPYEQYF. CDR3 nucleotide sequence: TGTGCCAGCTCACCGGGACAGGGCGCACCCTACGAGCAGTACTTC.

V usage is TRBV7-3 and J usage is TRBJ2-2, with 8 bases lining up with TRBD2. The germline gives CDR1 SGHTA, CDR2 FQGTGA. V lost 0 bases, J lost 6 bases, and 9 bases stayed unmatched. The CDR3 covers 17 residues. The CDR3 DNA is TGTGCCAGCAGCTTAACCATCACAAGCGGGAGCGCCGGGGAGCTGTTTTTT. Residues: CASSLTITSGSAGELFF.

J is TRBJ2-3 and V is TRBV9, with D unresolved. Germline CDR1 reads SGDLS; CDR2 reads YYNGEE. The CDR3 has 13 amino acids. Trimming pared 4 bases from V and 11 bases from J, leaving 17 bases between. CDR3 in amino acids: CASSLLDRPGQYF. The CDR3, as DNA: TGTGCCAGCAGCCTCTTAGACCGCCCCGGGCAGTATTTT.